These T cell receptor beta chains were read from a single sample in a study of human T cells and chemical hapten exposure. One entry per CDR3 protein, called by TCRdb with MiXCR from the RACE reads. The sample lists more than 60,000 distinct CDR3 sequences, 10% occurring once. The material was whole blood, obtained in connection with sensitization to the hapten diphenylcyclopropenone (DPC). Receptors originate from a woman aged 45-65 years with alopecia areata. Some clones in this sample may be carry-over from other donors' samples. CDR3s include the opening cysteine and the closing phenylalanine or tryptophan. The D gene is left open where the match is weak. Part of the rows lack a size; the others show once, few, many or a class for expanded clones.

TRBJ2-2	15	TRBD1	many	TRBV7-7	CASSPDRVNTGELFF	TGTGCCAGCAGCCCCGACAGGGTGAACACCGGGGAGCTGTTTTTT
TRBJ2-1	21	.	few	TRBV5-6	CASSVGRPRGPRGVRPNEQFF	TGTGCCAGCAGCGTTGGAAGGCCCAGGGGACCGCGGGGCGTCCGGCCAAATGAGCAGTTCTTC
TRBJ2-5	13	.	few	TRBV6-1	CASSDRGQETQYF	TGTGCCAGCAGTGACAGGGGCCAAGAGACCCAGTACTTC
TRBJ2-2	15	.	many	TRBV9	CASSVERGRTGELFF	TGTGCCAGCAGCGTAGAGAGGGGTCGAACCGGGGAGCTGTTTTTT
TRBJ2-3	16	TRBD1	medium-sized	TRBV5-1	CASSLGRDRITDTQYF	TGCGCCAGCAGCTTGGGTCGGGACAGGATAACAGATACGCAGTATTTT
TRBJ1-4	16	.	many	TRBV14	CASSQERLAGKEKLFF	TGTGCCAGCAGCCAAGAGAGGCTGGCAGGGAAGGAAAAACTGTTTTTT
TRBJ1-5	18	TRBD1	.	TRBV27	CASSSTGVPNYSNQPQHF	TGTGCCAGCAGTTCGACAGGGGTCCCTAATTATAGCAATCAGCCCCAGCATTTT
TRBJ2-6	16	.	many	TRBV19	CASSGETVSGANVLTF	TGTGCCAGTAGTGGGGAGACAGTCTCTGGGGCCAACGTCCTGACTTTC
TRBJ1-2	12	.	many	TRBV18	CASSPVRVNATF	TGTGCCAGCTCACCAGTCAGGGTAAATGCCACCTTC
TRBJ2-1	20	.	many	TRBV7-8	CASSVQRRGGLLTSYNEQFF	TGTGCCAGCAGCGTTCAACGGCGGGGCGGACTCCTAACGTCCTACAATGAGCAGTTCTTC
TRBJ2-2	14	.	many	TRBV2	CASRRGPNTGELFF	TGTGCCAGCCGCCGGGGACCGAACACCGGGGAGCTGTTTTTT
TRBJ2-6	20	TRBD1	.	TRBV7-8	CASSSGGQGEIVPGANVLTF	TGTGCCAGCAGCTCCGGCGGGCAGGGGGAAATTGTTCCTGGGGCCAACGTCCTGACTTTC
TRBJ1-5	14	.	many	TRBV6-6	CASSYPSYNQPQHF	TGTGCCAGCAGTTACCCCTCCTACAATCAGCCCCAGCATTTT
TRBJ2-1	16	TRBD2	few	TRBV19	CASIGTSGSAYNEQFF	TGTGCCAGTATTGGGACTAGCGGGAGTGCCTACAATGAGCAGTTCTTC
TRBJ1-2	15	TRBD1	many	TRBV12-3/TRBV12-4	CASSTPLQGAGGYTF	TGTGCCAGCTCAACTCCGTTGCAGGGGGCAGGAGGCTACACCTTC
TRBJ2-2	15	.	medium-sized	TRBV9	CASSEGVVNTGELFF	TGTGCCAGCAGCGAGGGGGTCGTAAACACCGGGGAGCTGTTTTTT
TRBJ2-1	14	TRBD1	many	TRBV6-2/TRBV6-3	CASSGTGGTSEQFF	TGTGCCAGCAGTGGGACAGGGGGAACAAGTGAGCAGTTCTTC
TRBJ2-7	15	.	many	TRBV14	CASSQVNQDTYEQYF	TGTGCCAGCAGCCAAGTCAACCAAGACACCTACGAGCAGTACTTC
TRBJ2-1	16	.	many	TRBV6-2/TRBV6-3	CASSWSDVGVRNEQFF	TGTGCCAGCAGTTGGTCGGACGTCGGGGTGAGAAATGAGCAGTTCTTC
TRBJ2-3	13	.	few	TRBV6-1	CASSESRGDTQYF	TGTGCCAGCAGTGAATCGAGGGGAGATACGCAGTATTTT
TRBJ2-7	18	TRBD1	many	TRBV7-6	CASSLRGIGQGVSYEQYF	TGTGCCAGCAGCTTAAGGGGAATAGGACAGGGAGTCTCCTACGAGCAGTACTTC
TRBJ1-1	14	.	.	TRBV18	CASSPPRGAAEAFF	TGTGCCAGCTCACCACCGCGGGGGGCGGCTGAAGCTTTCTTT
TRBJ2-1	11	.	many	TRBV19	CASMGRDEQFF	TGTGCCAGTATGGGGCGGGATGAGCAGTTCTTC
TRBJ2-1	14	.	many	TRBV20-1	CSASTRSLFDEQFF	TGCAGTGCTAGTACAAGGAGCTTATTTGATGAGCAGTTCTTC
TRBJ1-5	14	.	many	TRBV27	CASSPLLGDQPQHF	TGTGCCAGCAGTCCCCTACTCGGGGATCAGCCCCAGCATTTT
TRBJ1-2	12	.	many	TRBV29-1	CSVGSDVRGYTF	TGCAGCGTTGGTTCGGATGTTCGGGGCTACACCTTC
TRBJ1-5	15	.	many	TRBV12-3/TRBV12-4	CASSSLAGANQPQHF	TGTGCCAGCAGTTCCTTGGCAGGCGCCAATCAGCCCCAGCATTTT
TRBJ2-3	13	.	.	TRBV5-5	CASSSGPLDTQYF	TGTGCCAGCAGCTCGGGACCTTTGGATACGCAGTATTTT
TRBJ2-7	15	TRBD2	.	TRBV7-6	CASSLGTSGTYEQYF	TGTGCCAGCAGCTTAGGGACTAGCGGAACCTACGAGCAGTACTTC
TRBJ1-4	13	.	many	TRBV5-6	CASSLGAQGKLFF	TGTGCCAGCAGCTTGGGGGCCCAGGGGAAACTGTTTTTT
TRBJ2-3	14	.	.	TRBV7-3	CASSLEAGPDTQYF	TGTGCCAGCAGCTTAGAGGCGGGACCAGATACGCAGTATTTT
TRBJ2-3	15	.	few	TRBV19	CASSVGQLSTDTQYF	TGTGCCAGTAGTGTCGGACAGCTTAGCACAGATACGCAGTATTTT
TRBJ2-3	13	TRBD1	many	TRBV29-1	CSADRDSPDTQYF	TGCAGCGCAGACAGGGATTCACCAGATACGCAGTATTTT